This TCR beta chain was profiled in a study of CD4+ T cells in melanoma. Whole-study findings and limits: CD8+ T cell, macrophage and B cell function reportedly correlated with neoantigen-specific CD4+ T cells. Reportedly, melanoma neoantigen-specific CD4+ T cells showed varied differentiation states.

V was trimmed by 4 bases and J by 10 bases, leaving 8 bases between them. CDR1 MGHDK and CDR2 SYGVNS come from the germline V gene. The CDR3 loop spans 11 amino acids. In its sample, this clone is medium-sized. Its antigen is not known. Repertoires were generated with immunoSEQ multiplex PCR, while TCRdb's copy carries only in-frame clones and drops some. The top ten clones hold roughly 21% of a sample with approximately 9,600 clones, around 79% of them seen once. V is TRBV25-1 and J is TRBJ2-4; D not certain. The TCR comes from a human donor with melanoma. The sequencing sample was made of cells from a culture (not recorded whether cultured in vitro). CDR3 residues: CASSAGRIQYF. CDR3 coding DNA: TGTGCCAGCAGTGCCGGAAGGATTCAGTACTTC.